This TCR beta chain was captured by sequencing in a study of beta chain features in type 1 diabetes. Study-level information: Patient and healthy donor groups were alike in age, gender and cell yields.

As concerns this clone: Its antigen remains unidentified.

The entirety of the isolated RNA underwent reverse transcription, so expressed TCRB transcripts were sequenced. The data were produced by immunoSEQ multiplex PCR, yet TCRdb's version contains in-frame clones alone and is incomplete. The table records 110,000 or so clones, approximately 39% of them present only once. General observations from the study: It was among patients, rather than healthy donors, that naive, central memory and Treg TCRB repertoires appeared more similar.

The authors sorted CD4+ naive, central memory, regulatory and stem cell-like memory cells via CD45RO/CCR7/CD25/CD127/CD95/CD27. This CDR3 contains 14 residues. In germline, CDR1 is MNHEY, CDR2 SVGAGI. Trimming removed 6 bases from V and 5 bases from J; junction bases left unmatched: 8. The sequence was obtained from a woman aged 18-35 years in good health. The specimen was stem cell memory CD4+ T cells from blood. The chain employs TRBV6-5 and TRBJ1-2, with TRBD1 matching over 8 bases. The chain's CDR3 is CASRPGTGNYGYTF. In nucleotides, the CDR3 is TGTGCCAGCAGACCCGGGACAGGCAATTATGGCTACACCTTC.